This T cell receptor beta chain was found in a study of CD8 T cells in ankylosing spondylitis. The study's findings and limits: What appeared characteristic of ankylosing spondylitis blood was a TCR beta motif of seven to nine highly homologous variants.

One entry per CDR3 protein results from TCRdb running MiXCR on the 5' RACE reads. The repertoire has 800,000 to 900,000 distinct CDR3 sequences, 12% of them found once; the top ten carry 0.51%. This clonotype occurred a few times. Antigen: not known. The specimen sequenced was blood, either unsorted or a sorted T cell fraction (not recorded which). The clonotype originates from a male donor with ankylosing spondylitis.

The CDR3 sequence is CASSFRFNTEAFF. CDR3 bases: TGTGCCAGCAGCTTCCGGTTTAACACTGAAGCTTTCTTT. This chain links TRBV7-2 with TRBJ1-1; D ambiguous. This CDR3 has 13 residues. Germline loops: CDR1 SGHTA, CDR2 FQGNSA. V was trimmed by 3 bases and J by 2 bases, leaving 7 bases between them. The full variable domain, in which reference TRBV7-2 and TRBJ1-1 provide the parts outside the CDR3, is GAGVSQSPSNKVTEKGKDVELRCDPISGHTALYWYRQSLGQGLEFLIYFQGNSAPDKSGLPSDRFSAERTGGSVSTLTIQRTQQEDSAVYLCASSFRFNTEAFFGQGTRLTVV.